Listed below are T cell receptor beta chains from one sample, sequenced in a study of long-term antiretroviral therapy in people with HIV. Clones were sequenced by immunoSEQ multiplex PCR, and TCRdb holds only the in-frame ones, with some missing. The data show nearly 50,000 clones, with around 80% seen just once and under 3.5% held by the top ten. The sequences come from unsorted PBMCs, collected 0.8 years after starting antiretroviral therapy. The receptors were gathered from a woman between 18 and 29 years old with HIV. CDR3s include the opening cysteine and the closing phenylalanine or tryptophan. Each record gives: J gene, V gene, D gene, CDR3 protein. The D gene is left open where the match is weak.

J gene: TRBJ1-2; V gene: TRBV2; D gene: NA; CDR3 protein: CASRENGRAYGYTF
J gene: TRBJ1-4; V gene: TRBV28; D gene: NA; CDR3 protein: CASREQDGNEKLFF
J gene: TRBJ2-7; V gene: TRBV10-3; D gene: NA; CDR3 protein: CAISEIPDEQYF
J gene: TRBJ1-4; V gene: TRBV4-2; D gene: TRBD1; CDR3 protein: CASSQPQGDTEKLFF
J gene: TRBJ1-6; V gene: TRBV5-1; D gene: TRBD1; CDR3 protein: CASSLPGQYNSPLHF
J gene: TRBJ2-7; V gene: TRBV11-1; D gene: TRBD2; CDR3 protein: CASSLAGPREQYF
J gene: TRBJ2-7; V gene: TRBV29-1; D gene: NA; CDR3 protein: CSVRGSHEQYF
J gene: TRBJ2-7; V gene: TRBV5-4; D gene: NA; CDR3 protein: CASSPELGNEQYF
J gene: TRBJ2-7; V gene: TRBV11-2; D gene: TRBD2; CDR3 protein: CASSLRLAGSRKNEQYF
J gene: TRBJ1-5; V gene: TRBV5-4; D gene: NA; CDR3 protein: CASSLDDGEGPQHF
J gene: TRBJ1-2; V gene: TRBV7-9; D gene: NA; CDR3 protein: CASSLAPNYGYTF
J gene: TRBJ2-2; V gene: TRBV7-9; D gene: NA; CDR3 protein: CASSQGTGELFF
J gene: TRBJ2-3; V gene: TRBV9; D gene: NA; CDR3 protein: CASTGGDTQYF
J gene: TRBJ1-5; V gene: TRBV7-8; D gene: NA; CDR3 protein: CASSLGWGRDGQPQHF
J gene: TRBJ2-1; V gene: TRBV21-1; D gene: NA; CDR3 protein: CASSKAGLAGVDNEQFF
J gene: TRBJ2-3; V gene: TRBV7-8; D gene: TRBD2; CDR3 protein: CASIRTPGGIDTQYF
J gene: TRBJ1-4; V gene: TRBV18; D gene: NA; CDR3 protein: CASSPAGTSEKLFF
J gene: TRBJ2-3; V gene: TRBV9; D gene: NA; CDR3 protein: CASSVGTSGANTQYF
J gene: TRBJ1-4; V gene: TRBV5-1; D gene: TRBD1; CDR3 protein: CASSLAGTGNEKLFF
J gene: TRBJ2-2; V gene: TRBV7-3; D gene: NA; CDR3 protein: CASSLTPDVTGELFF
J gene: TRBJ2-2; V gene: TRBV7-9; D gene: NA; CDR3 protein: CASSPRGPNTGELFF
J gene: TRBJ2-3; V gene: TRBV19; D gene: NA; CDR3 protein: CASSAASTFATQYF
J gene: TRBJ1-2; V gene: TRBV7-9; D gene: NA; CDR3 protein: CASSLRGRSEQSNYGYTF
J gene: TRBJ2-2; V gene: TRBV6-6; D gene: TRBD1; CDR3 protein: CASGQGATGELFF
J gene: TRBJ1-1; V gene: TRBV5-1; D gene: NA; CDR3 protein: CASSLSSKNTEAFF
J gene: TRBJ2-5; V gene: TRBV4-1; D gene: NA; CDR3 protein: CASSQETGPGETQYF
J gene: TRBJ2-5; V gene: TRBV6-1; D gene: NA; CDR3 protein: CASRQETQYF
J gene: TRBJ2-6; V gene: TRBV11-2; D gene: TRBD1; CDR3 protein: CASSSTGAGANVLTF
J gene: TRBJ2-3; V gene: TRBV5-6; D gene: NA; CDR3 protein: CASSWTAAGWTDTQYF
J gene: TRBJ2-2; V gene: TRBV11-2; D gene: TRBD2; CDR3 protein: CASSLLAGAANTGELFF
J gene: TRBJ1-1; V gene: TRBV28; D gene: NA; CDR3 protein: CASSLYSGPAGTEAFF
J gene: TRBJ2-7; V gene: TRBV25-1; D gene: NA; CDR3 protein: CASSLDEQYF
J gene: TRBJ2-1; V gene: TRBV5-4; D gene: TRBD2; CDR3 protein: CASSLDLIAGVRNEQFF
J gene: TRBJ1-2; V gene: TRBV6-5; D gene: NA; CDR3 protein: CASSQGPRGGYTF
J gene: TRBJ2-5; V gene: TRBV7-9; D gene: NA; CDR3 protein: CASSKPGDGIGTQYF
J gene: TRBJ1-5; V gene: TRBV4-1; D gene: NA; CDR3 protein: CASGLDDNSNQPQHF
J gene: TRBJ2-1; V gene: TRBV19; D gene: TRBD2; CDR3 protein: CASRSGSGSYNEQFF
J gene: TRBJ2-2; V gene: TRBV11-3; D gene: NA; CDR3 protein: CASSKGLGNTGELFF
J gene: TRBJ2-3; V gene: TRBV4-2; D gene: TRBD1; CDR3 protein: CASSQGTGGLDTQYF
J gene: TRBJ2-3; V gene: TRBV28; D gene: NA; CDR3 protein: CASSSRVVGSTDTQYF
J gene: TRBJ2-6; V gene: TRBV19; D gene: NA; CDR3 protein: CASAAGSIDVLTF
J gene: TRBJ2-3; V gene: TRBV6-1; D gene: NA; CDR3 protein: CASLITRDTDTQYF
J gene: TRBJ2-7; V gene: TRBV7-3; D gene: NA; CDR3 protein: CASSREPLSYEQYF
J gene: TRBJ2-7; V gene: TRBV28; D gene: NA; CDR3 protein: CASSSNWGADYEQYF
J gene: TRBJ2-7; V gene: TRBV6-1; D gene: TRBD2; CDR3 protein: CASSDIGGGLFYEQYF
J gene: TRBJ2-1; V gene: TRBV19; D gene: TRBD2; CDR3 protein: CATSRASGSSRSSYNEQFF
J gene: TRBJ2-3; V gene: TRBV6-5; D gene: TRBD1; CDR3 protein: CASSYDRGYTDTQYF
J gene: TRBJ2-3; V gene: TRBV9; D gene: NA; CDR3 protein: CASSVGDLNTDTQYF
J gene: TRBJ2-1; V gene: TRBV7-2; D gene: TRBD2; CDR3 protein: CASSPGLAGYNEQFF
J gene: TRBJ2-1; V gene: TRBV14; D gene: TRBD2; CDR3 protein: CASSQVSHTLSGRFPNEQFF
J gene: TRBJ2-6; V gene: TRBV19; D gene: TRBD1; CDR3 protein: CASSSGQGGGANVLTF
J gene: TRBJ2-3; V gene: TRBV30; D gene: NA; CDR3 protein: CAWEATQYF
J gene: TRBJ2-1; V gene: TRBV11-2; D gene: NA; CDR3 protein: CASSLEDRRPYNEQFF
J gene: TRBJ2-1; V gene: TRBV14; D gene: NA; CDR3 protein: CASSPGSHNEQFF
J gene: TRBJ2-1; V gene: TRBV28; D gene: TRBD2; CDR3 protein: CAGGRGASGRVGEQFF